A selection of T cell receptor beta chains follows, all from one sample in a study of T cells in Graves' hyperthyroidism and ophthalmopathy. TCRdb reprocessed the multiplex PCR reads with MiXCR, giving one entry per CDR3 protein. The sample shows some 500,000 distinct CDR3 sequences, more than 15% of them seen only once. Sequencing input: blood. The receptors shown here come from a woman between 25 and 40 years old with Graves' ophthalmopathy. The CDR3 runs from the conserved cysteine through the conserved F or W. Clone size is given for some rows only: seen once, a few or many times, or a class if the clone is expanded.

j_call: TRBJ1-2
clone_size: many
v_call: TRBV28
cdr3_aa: CASSPADRGYTF

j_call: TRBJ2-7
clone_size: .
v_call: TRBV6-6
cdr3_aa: CASSYEKGTYEQYF

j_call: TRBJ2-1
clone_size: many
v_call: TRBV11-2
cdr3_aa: CASSFRGQRYPYNEQFF

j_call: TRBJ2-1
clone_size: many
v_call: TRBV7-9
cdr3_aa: CASSLAGGSDEQFF

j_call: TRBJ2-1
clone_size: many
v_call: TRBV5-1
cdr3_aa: CASSSLLGLGNEQFF

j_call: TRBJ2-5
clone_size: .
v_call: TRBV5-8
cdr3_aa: CASSLGTGASQETQYF

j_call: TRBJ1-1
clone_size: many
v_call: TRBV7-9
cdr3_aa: CASSSDKEAFF

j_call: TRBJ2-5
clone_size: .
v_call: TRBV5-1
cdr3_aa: CASSIGGAETQYF

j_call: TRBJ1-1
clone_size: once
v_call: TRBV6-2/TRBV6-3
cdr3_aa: CASSFPPAWGTEAFF

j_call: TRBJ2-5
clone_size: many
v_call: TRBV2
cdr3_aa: CASKGLGETQYF

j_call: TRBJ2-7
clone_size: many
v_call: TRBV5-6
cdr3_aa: CASSVDSYEQYF

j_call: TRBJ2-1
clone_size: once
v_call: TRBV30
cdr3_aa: CAWKRNRLSSYNGQFF

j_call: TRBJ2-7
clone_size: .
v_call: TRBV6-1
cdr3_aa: CASSPRTSIPEQYF

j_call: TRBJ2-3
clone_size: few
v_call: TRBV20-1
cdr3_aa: CSARDGADFTDTQYF

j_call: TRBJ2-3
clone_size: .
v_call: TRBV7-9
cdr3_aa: CASTPAGRTDTQYF

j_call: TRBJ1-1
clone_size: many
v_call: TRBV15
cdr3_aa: CATSRDLGRNTEAFF

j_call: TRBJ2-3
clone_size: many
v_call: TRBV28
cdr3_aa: CASSLRTDLTDTQYF

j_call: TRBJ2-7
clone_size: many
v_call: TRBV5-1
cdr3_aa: CASSKDRGYEQYF